This T cell receptor beta chain appears in the sequencing data of a study of blood T cells in healthy people across ages. Germline CDR1 MNHEY, CDR2 SVGAGI. The CDR3 spans 16 residues. V was clipped by 2 bases and J by 3 bases; unmatched bases: 7. PCR was performed a second time for 7 to 11 cycles using a sample-barcoded 5' primer and a J-beta primer mix. Every molecule of cDNA carried a tag from a template-switch adaptor with 12 random nucleotides. TCRdb analysed the 5' RACE reads with MiXCR anew, one entry per CDR3 protein. The sample includes hundreds of thousands of distinct CDR3 sequences, approximately 48% seen only once; the top ten take 15% to 25%. As concerns this clonotype: Its matching antigen is unknown.

Study findings and constraints: Possibly, changes in expanded clonotypes were confounded because donor CMV status was unknown. Diversity of TCR beta per million T cells declined in a roughly linear way with age. With unsorted PBMCs, a conclusive comparison of naive versus antigen-experienced cells was not possible.

This chain links TRBV6-5 with TRBJ2-3; TRBD2 matches 8 bases. The sample consisted of blood. The TCR comes from a man between 60 and 75 years old in good health. CDR3: CASSYASAGGTDTQYF. CDR3 nucleotide sequence: TGTGCCAGCAGTTACGCTTCGGCGGGGGGAACAGATACGCAGTATTTT.